These 21 T cell receptor beta chains were sequenced from one sample in a study of cytomegalovirus exposure and HLA in healthy donors. It was with 60 Vbeta and 13 Jbeta primers that the PCR ran. Clones were sequenced by immunoSEQ multiplex PCR, and TCRdb holds only the in-frame ones, with some missing. This sample yields 150,000 to 200,000 clones, of which around three quarters are seen a single time; 2% to 2.5% belongs to the top ten. Sequencing used PBMCs. The receptor set was obtained from a woman between 25 and 40 years old in good health and CMV-seropositive.

This chain connects TRBV9 to TRBJ1-5, with D maybe TRBD1 (6 bases). This CDR3 has 15 amino acids. V lost 3 bases and J 4 bases, leaving 14 bases between the germline ends. Germline assignment: CDR1 SGDLS and CDR2 YYNGEE. The CDR3 sequence: CASSAEGGRNQPQHF. The CDR3 DNA reads TGTGCCAGCAGCGCCGAGGGGGGGAGGAATCAGCCCCAGCATTTT.

The genes are TRBV4-3 and TRBJ2-3; a weak D match, TRBD2 (6 bases). Per the germline V gene, CDR1 is LGHNA and CDR2 is YSLEER. Trimming cost V 0 bases and J 0 bases, with 10 bases left between them. This CDR3 comprises 16 residues. The CDR3 DNA sequence: TGCGCCAGCAGCCAAGAGCACGGGGGTAGCACAGATACGCAGTATTTT. Translation gives CASSQEHGGSTDTQYF.

The V call is TRBV11-3, the J call TRBJ1-1, with D tentatively TRBD1 (6 bases). Germline V lookup: CDR1 SGHNT, CDR2 YENEEA. Deletions cut 5 bases from V and 1 base from J, with 14 bases between. The CDR3 contains 15 residues. The CDR3 is CASSGRGERNTEAFF. The CDR3 DNA is TGTGCCAGCAGCGGGAGGGGGGAGAGGAACACTGAAGCTTTCTTT.

This clone came up a few times. This chain links TRBV6-6 with TRBJ2-1; unclear D gene. The germline V and J ends were trimmed by 4 bases and 6 bases, with 16 bases remaining between them. The CDR3 runs 15 residues. Germline values: CDR1 MNHNY, CDR2 SVGAGI (reference sequence). The CDR3 loop is CASSSPPAGFNEQFF. CDR3 bases: TGTGCCAGCAGTTCCCCTCCGGCAGGCTTCAATGAGCAGTTCTTC.

This clone appeared a single time. The genes are TRBV2 and TRBJ2-2, with TRBD2 as a possible D gene (5 bases). Germline assignment: CDR1 SNHLY and CDR2 FYNNEI. The CDR3 spans 14 residues. The CDR3 here is CGKRTADNTGELFF. CDR3 DNA: TGTGGGAAGCGAACAGCGGACAACACCGGGGAGCTGTTTTTT.

The chain joins TRBV7-2 to TRBJ2-5, with 8 bases fitting TRBD2. This CDR3 is built from 17 residues. Trimming cost V 2 bases and J 1 base; bases outside gene matches: 9. In germline, CDR1 is SGHTA, CDR2 FQGNSA. CDR3 nucleotides: TGTGCCAGCAGCTTATCGGGGGGGGGAGGAGGCCAAGAGACCCAGTACTTC. Translated, it gives CASSLSGGGGGQETQYF.

V and J are TRBV28 and TRBJ1-2; D is possibly TRBD1 (5 bases). The CDR3 extends over 14 amino acids. Germline-derived CDR1 and CDR2 are MDHEN and SYDVKM. V lost 6 bases, J lost 4 bases, and 15 bases lay in between. CDR3 residues: CASRIPMGGYGYTF. Written as DNA, the CDR3 is TGTGCCAGCAGGATACCGATGGGGGGCTATGGCTACACCTTC.

This chain joins TRBV11-2 and TRBJ1-3; D not resolved. Germline V CDR1 and CDR2: SGHAT, FQNNGV. Trimming left V 5 bases short and J 0 bases short, with 11 bases between. CDR3 size: 15 residues. DNA of the CDR3: TGTGCCAGCAGCCCGCCTGGGCCCTCTGGAAACACCATATATTTT. It encodes CASSPPGPSGNTIYF.

The V and J genes are TRBV11-1 and TRBJ2-3, with no clear D. Trimming removed 4 bases at V and 0 bases at J, with 5 bases between. Germline V lookup: CDR1 SGHAT, CDR2 FQDESV (reference sequence). CDR3 length: 13 amino acids. CDR3 sequence reads: CASSSSSTDTQYF. The CDR3 bases are TGTGCCAGCAGCTCGTCTAGCACAGATACGCAGTATTTT.

This clone was recorded once. An end of the junction does not agree with germline; a read error may underlie this. The sample holds other DNA sequences that translate to the same CDR3. V gene TRBV7-2 combines with J gene TRBJ2-7; TRBD1 might be the D (5 bases). The CDR3 is made up of 14 amino acids. CDR1 is SGHTA and CDR2 is FQGNSA in the germline V gene. The CDR3 loop reads CASSQDRAGYEQYF. DNA for the CDR3: TGCGCCAGCAGCCAAGATCGGGCAGGGTACGAGCAGTACTTC.

The chain couples TRBV11-2 to TRBJ1-2; 12 nucleotides agree with TRBD1. V shed 6 bases, J shed 8 bases, and the junction held 10 bases outside the gene matches. The CDR3 extends over 15 amino acids. Germline CDR1 is SGHAT and CDR2 is FQNNGV. The CDR3 DNA is TGTGCCAGCAGTTATGCCGGGACAGGGGGCGGCGGCTACACCTTC. Residues: CASSYAGTGGGGYTF.

This clone showed up just a few times. The J gene is TRBJ2-1, the V gene TRBV19, with D maybe TRBD2 (6 bases). This CDR3 comprises 16 residues. Germline lookup yields CDR1 LNHDA and CDR2 SQIVND (reference sequence). Trimming cost V 4 bases and J 5 bases, with 18 bases left between them. The CDR3 is CASSKGRGGFDNEQFF. The CDR3 DNA reads as TGTGCCAGTAGTAAGGGCCGTGGGGGGTTCGACAATGAGCAGTTCTTC.

This chain links TRBV27 with TRBJ1-5, with D maybe TRBD1 (6 bases). V was clipped by 4 bases and J by 0 bases, with 7 bases between them. Germline CDR1 and CDR2: MNHEY and SMNVEV (reference sequence). The CDR3 covers 14 residues. Here the CDR3 reads CASSWTVSNQPQHF. The CDR3 region has the DNA TGTGCCAGCAGTTGGACAGTTAGCAATCAGCCCCAGCATTTT.

V and J are TRBV18 and TRBJ1-6; TRBD1 aligns across 10 bases. The J segment lost 9 bases and the V segment lost 8 bases, leaving 10 bases of the junction unmatched. Germline V gives CDR1 KGHSH, CDR2 LQKENI. This CDR3 comprises 15 residues. The CDR3 loop is CASARIGTGVSPLHF. The CDR3 DNA sequence: TGTGCCAGCGCACGGATCGGGACAGGGGTTTCACCCCTCCACTTT. Looking up the rest from reference TRBV18 and TRBJ1-6 gives the full variable domain: NAGVMQNPRHLVRRRGQEARLRCSPMKGHSHVYWYRQLPEEGLKFMVYLQKENIIDESGMPKERFSAEFPKEGPSILRIQQVVRGDSAAYFCASARIGTGVSPLHFGNGTRLTVT.

This clone was seen a single time. The chain links TRBV19 to TRBJ1-4; D perhaps matches TRBD1 (6 bases). The CDR3 totals 14 residues. The germline CDR1 and CDR2 sequences are LNHDA and SQIVND (reference sequence). V gave up 6 bases and J gave up 7 bases, with 15 bases separating them. The CDR3 reads CASRITGMGEKLFF. CDR3 nucleotides: TGTGCCAGTAGGATAACAGGGATGGGTGAAAAACTGTTTTTT.

This chain's CDR3 is CASSLARGRVYGYTF. The CDR3 DNA sequence: TGTGCCAGCAGCTTAGCCAGGGGGCGCGTCTACGGCTACACCTTC. The rearrangement joins TRBV7-2 to TRBJ1-2; 8 nucleotides agree with TRBD1. The CDR3 covers 15 residues. CDR1 and CDR2 from the germline V gene are SGHTA and FQGNSA. The J segment lost 8 bases and the V segment lost 0 bases, leaving 8 bases of the junction unmatched.

The chain carries TRBV11-2 and TRBJ2-7; D gene unclear. Germline V gives CDR1 SGHAT, CDR2 FQNNGV. Trimming took off 5 bases at V and 4 bases at J, with 9 bases between the two ends. This CDR3 region has 12 residues. The CDR3 region has the DNA TGTGCCAGCAGCCCCATAGAGTACGAGCAGTACTTC. It codes for CASSPIEYEQYF.

The chain recombines TRBV12-5 with TRBJ2-1, with TRBD1 as a possible D gene (6 bases). The germline CDR1 and CDR2 sequences are LGHNT and FRNRAP. This CDR3 contains 12 residues. Trimming took off 4 bases at V and 10 bases at J, with 11 bases between the two ends. The CDR3 coding sequence is TGTGCTAGTGGTTCCCGACAGGAGGAGCAGTTCTTC. Encoded protein: CASGSRQEEQFF.

V gene TRBV6-5 combines with J gene TRBJ1-1; D remains unclear. The germline CDR1 and CDR2 sequences are MNHEY and SVGAGI. V was cut by 5 bases and J by 2 bases, with 15 bases left in between. CDR3 length equals 15 residues. The CDR3 sequence: CASSAGGYRNTEAFF. Written as DNA, the CDR3 is TGTGCCAGCAGTGCCGGCGGGTATAGAAACACTGAAGCTTTCTTT.

About this clone: At the DNA level, this CDR3 is encoded by other sequences in the same sample as well. V gene TRBV6-5 combines with J gene TRBJ2-7; D gene ambiguous. The CDR3 has 13 residues. The germline CDR1 and CDR2 sequences are MNHEY and SVGAGI. Trimming removed 0 bases from V and 3 bases from J, with 6 bases in between. CDR3 sequence reads: CASSYSRSYEQYF. The CDR3 region has the DNA TGTGCCAGCAGTTACTCGAGGAGCTACGAGCAGTACTTC.

The chain has TRBV11-2 and TRBJ1-4; 7 nucleotides agree with TRBD1. V lost 5 bases to trimming and J lost 10 bases; unmatched junction nucleotides: 13. CDR1 and CDR2 from the germline V gene are SGHAT and FQNNGV. The CDR3 spans 15 residues. The CDR3 sequence is CASSATGAHGGKLFF. The CDR3 DNA reads TGTGCCAGCAGCGCCACAGGGGCCCACGGCGGAAAACTGTTTTTT.